Listed below are T cell receptor beta chains from one sample, sequenced in a study of radiotherapy plus CTLA-4 blockade in lung cancer. The table came from immunoSEQ multiplex PCR; TCRdb's copy has only in-frame clones and leaves some out. This sample has 70,000 to 90,000 clones, with about 80% found just once. The sequenced sample was peripheral blood, obtained from a patient treated with radiotherapy plus ipilimumab. These receptors all come from a human donor with non-small cell lung cancer who had stable disease on radiotherapy plus ipilimumab. The CDR3 runs from the conserved cysteine through the conserved F or W. Fields, in order: D gene, V gene, J gene, clone size, CDR3 DNA, CDR3 protein. The D gene is left open where the match is weak. Not every row has a clone size; where given, it reads once, few, many or a size class.

>NA|TRBV11-2|TRBJ1-1|NA
TGTGCCAGCAGCCTCAGGGGATCGAACACTGAAGCTTTCTTT
CASSLRGSNTEAFF
>TRBD2|TRBV28|TRBJ2-7|NA
TGTGCCAGCAGTTTAGGACTAGATGAGTACTTC
CASSLGLDEYF
>NA|TRBV28|TRBJ2-7|once
TGTGCCAGCAGTTTCCACTTGAGGGTCGGGGGCCTCGAGCAGTACTTC
CASSFHLRVGGLEQYF
>NA|TRBV6-8|TRBJ2-5|NA
TGTGCCAGCAAGAAAGAGACCCAGTACTTC
CASKKETQYF
>NA|TRBV28|TRBJ2-3|NA
TGTGCCAGCAGTCTCCCCAGGGGGGGCCGCACAGATACGCAGTATTTT
CASSLPRGGRTDTQYF
>TRBD2|TRBV9|TRBJ2-1|once
TGTGCCAGCAGCGTAGTGAGCGGGAGTTTCCAGTTCTTC
CASSVVSGSFQFF
>TRBD2|TRBV6-5|TRBJ2-3|NA
TGTGCCAGCAGTTCCTTAGCGGGGGGGGATCTGGATACGCAGTATTTT
CASSSLAGGDLDTQYF
>NA|TRBV9|TRBJ1-5|NA
TGTGCCAGCAGCGTAGGAGCGGCGAGCAATCAGCCCCAGCATTTT
CASSVGAASNQPQHF
>TRBD2|TRBV19|TRBJ2-2|NA
TGTGCCAGTAGTATAGACGGGAGGAGGGCCGGGGAGCTGTTTTTT
CASSIDGRRAGELFF
>TRBD1|TRBV19|TRBJ1-2|few
TGTGCCAGTAGGCACCGGGACAGGGACTATGGCTACACCTTC
CASRHRDRDYGYTF
>TRBD2|TRBV7-8|TRBJ2-5|few
TGTGCCAGCAGCCTTCAGAGCGGGGGGGCCGGAGAGACCCAGTACTTC
CASSLQSGGAGETQYF
>TRBD1|TRBV11-1|TRBJ1-1|NA
TGTGCCAGCAGCCACGGGACAGGCAGAAGGAACACTGAAGCTTTCTTT
CASSHGTGRRNTEAFF
>TRBD2|TRBV19|TRBJ2-7|NA
TGTGCCAGTAGTCCGGGACTAGCGGGAGGGGGCTCCTACGAGCAGTACTTC
CASSPGLAGGGSYEQYF
>NA|TRBV28|TRBJ1-1|NA
TGTGCCAGCAGACCGGGACTCACTGAAGCTTTCTTT
CASRPGLTEAFF
>NA|TRBV10-1|TRBJ1-1|NA
TGCGCCAGCAGTGAGTCGGTAAGCCTGGGTTCGAACACTGAAGCTTTCTTT
CASSESVSLGSNTEAFF
>TRBD1|TRBV5-5|TRBJ2-2|NA
TGTGCCAGCAGGCCGGGACAGGGGACCGGGGAGCTGTTTTTT
CASRPGQGTGELFF
>NA|TRBV28|TRBJ2-3|once
TGTGCCAGCACGAGGTGGCCCGCCGCTAGCACAGATACGCAGTATTTT
CASTRWPAASTDTQYF
>TRBD2|TRBV7-8|TRBJ2-1|NA
TGTGCCAGCAGCTTTTTTATAAGGACTAGCACGCCCAATGAGCAGTTCTTC
CASSFFIRTSTPNEQFF
>NA|TRBV5-1|TRBJ2-7|NA
TGCGCCAGCAGCTTGGGGCCAGCCTACGAGCAGTACTTC
CASSLGPAYEQYF
>NA|TRBV7-6|TRBJ2-5|NA
TGTGCCAGCAGCCCCACCTGGACTACCGGAGGAAAGACCCAGTACTTC
CASSPTWTTGGKTQYF
>TRBD2|TRBV4-1|TRBJ2-5|NA
TGCGCCAGCACCAAACTAGCGGGGGAAGAGACCCAGTACTTC
CASTKLAGEETQYF
>NA|TRBV2|TRBJ2-7|NA
TGTGCCAGCAGTGCGGAGGGGGGGCCCTACGAGCAGTACTTC
CASSAEGGPYEQYF
>NA|TRBV5-8|TRBJ1-5|NA
TGTGCCAGCAGCATCGGGACGTTCAATCAGCCCCAGCATTTT
CASSIGTFNQPQHF
>TRBD1|TRBV6-4|TRBJ1-2|few
TGTGCCAGCAGTGAGGGACAGGGGGCACGTGGCTACACCTTC
CASSEGQGARGYTF
>NA|TRBV7-3|TRBJ2-5|NA
TGTGCCAGCAGCTTTGAGCCTGGGGAGACCCAGTACTTC
CASSFEPGETQYF
>TRBD2|TRBV28|TRBJ2-7|NA
TGTGCCAGCAGTCAGAGCGGGGGGGCCTACGAGCAGTACTTC
CASSQSGGAYEQYF
>NA|TRBV7-6|TRBJ2-1|once
TGTGCCAGCAGCTTCTCCCTGGGGAATGAGCAGTTCTTC
CASSFSLGNEQFF
>TRBD1|TRBV2|TRBJ2-5|NA
TGTGCCAGCAGTTACTCACAGGGGCGAGAGACCCAGTACTTC
CASSYSQGRETQYF
>NA|TRBV5-4|TRBJ2-7|NA
TGTGCCAGCAGCTTGGTCGGCTTACGCGAGCAGTACTTC
CASSLVGLREQYF
>TRBD1|TRBV29-1|TRBJ2-7|NA
TGCAGCGTTGTATCGGACAGGACCCTTAGCTCCTACGAGCAGTACTTC
CSVVSDRTLSSYEQYF
>TRBD1|TRBV4-2|TRBJ1-1|NA
TGTGCCAGCAGCCGACCGGGACAGACCTCGAACACTGAGGCTTTCTTT
CASSRPGQTSNTEAFF
>TRBD2|TRBV27|TRBJ2-1|NA
TGTGCCAGCAGATTTAGCGGGAGGCGTGATGAGCAGTTCTTC
CASRFSGRRDEQFF
>TRBD2|TRBV9|TRBJ2-3|NA
TGTGCCAGCAGCGTAAGGGACTACACAGATACGCAGTATTTT
CASSVRDYTDTQYF
>TRBD1|TRBV7-9|TRBJ2-5|NA
TGTGCCAGCAGCTCGGACAGGGCAGAGACCCAGTACTTC
CASSSDRAETQYF
>NA|TRBV2|TRBJ2-3|NA
TGTGCCAGCAGTGTAAATAGCGGATTCACAGATACGCAGTATTTT
CASSVNSGFTDTQYF
>NA|TRBV19|TRBJ1-4|few
TGTGCCAGTAGTCAGGGGCGGTGGGAAAAACTGTTTTTT
CASSQGRWEKLFF
>TRBD2|TRBV7-3|TRBJ2-2|NA
TGTGCCACGAAGCGGGACGGAAAGGAAACCGGGGAGCTGTTTTTT
CATKRDGKETGELFF
>TRBD2|TRBV6-1|TRBJ2-7|NA
TGTGCCAGCAGTGAAAGGATCCGACTAGCGGGAAATACCTACGAGCAGTACTTC
CASSERIRLAGNTYEQYF
>TRBD1|TRBV7-9|TRBJ2-7|NA
TGTGCCAGCAGCCCCTCGACAGGGTATCGAACCTACGAGCAGTACTTC
CASSPSTGYRTYEQYF
>NA|TRBV2|TRBJ2-7|NA
TGTGCCAGCAGGCCTCCGGGCCCTTCCTACGAGCAGTACTTC
CASRPPGPSYEQYF
>NA|TRBV27|TRBJ2-3|once
TGTGCCAGCAGTTCCCTACTATCCACAGATACGCAGTATTTT
CASSSLLSTDTQYF
>TRBD1|TRBV30|TRBJ1-5|NA
TGTGCCTGGAGTACGACAGGGACCATCAATCAGCCCCAGCATTTT
CAWSTTGTINQPQHF
>TRBD1|TRBV10-3|TRBJ2-7|few
TGTGCCATCAGTGACCGGGACAGGGAAGGCTACGAGCAGTACTTC
CAISDRDREGYEQYF
>NA|TRBV13|TRBJ2-3|NA
TGTGCCAGCAGCTTAGAGTGGAGCACAGATACGCAGTATTTT
CASSLEWSTDTQYF
>NA|TRBV19|TRBJ2-1|NA
TGTGCCAGTAGTCCCATCCCCGGGACACCCAATTACAATGAGCAGTTCTTC
CASSPIPGTPNYNEQFF
>TRBD1|TRBV6-5|TRBJ1-2|NA
TGTGCCAGCAGTTACACGACAGGGAACTATGGCTACACCTTC
CASSYTTGNYGYTF
>NA|TRBV27|TRBJ1-2|NA
TGTGCCAGCAGTTTTGGCGGGGGGTACTATGGCTACACCTTC
CASSFGGGYYGYTF
>TRBD2|TRBV7-9|TRBJ2-1|NA
TGTGCCAGCAGCTTTGACGGGAGGGCCAATGAGCAGTTCTTC
CASSFDGRANEQFF
>NA|TRBV5-1|TRBJ2-7|NA
TGCGCCAGCAGCTTGGTCAGCATTGCCTACGAGCAGTACTTC
CASSLVSIAYEQYF
>NA|TRBV5-1|TRBJ2-5|NA
TGCGCCAGCAGCTTGGACGGTAGTGTCGAGACCCAGTACTTC
CASSLDGSVETQYF
>NA|TRBV6-1|TRBJ1-5|NA
TGTGCCAGCAGTGAATGGCTCTCAACGATGAATCAGCCCCAGCATTTT
CASSEWLSTMNQPQHF
>NA|TRBV9|TRBJ2-2|NA
TGTGCCAGCAGCGTAGTTTGGGGCACCGGGGAGCTGTTTTTT
CASSVVWGTGELFF
>NA|TRBV30|TRBJ1-1|NA
TGTGCCTGGAGTGAATACCGCAACACTGAAGCTTTCTTT
CAWSEYRNTEAFF
>NA|TRBV28|TRBJ2-7|NA
TGTGCCAGCACTTCACAGGAAATGAGCTCCTACGAGCAGTACTTC
CASTSQEMSSYEQYF
>NA|TRBV28|TRBJ2-5|once
TGTGCCAGCAGTTTAGAGGTCGGGGGCAAAGGGACCCAGTACTTC
CASSLEVGGKGTQYF
>NA|TRBV30|TRBJ2-7|NA
TGTGCCTGGAGTTTCGCCAGGGATAGTACCGAGCAGTACTTC
CAWSFARDSTEQYF
>NA|TRBV7-6|TRBJ1-3|NA
TGTGCCAGCAGCTTAGCGCGTGGGAGCTCTGGAAACACCATATATTTT
CASSLARGSSGNTIYF
>TRBD1|TRBV7-7|TRBJ2-5|NA
TGTGCCAGCAGCGGACAGGGATTTCAAGAGACCCAGTACTTC
CASSGQGFQETQYF
>TRBD2|TRBV5-1|TRBJ2-7|NA
TGCGCCAGCAGCTGGGATCGCGGGACTAGCGGGGGGAACTACGAGCAGTACTTC
CASSWDRGTSGGNYEQYF
>TRBD2|TRBV5-1|TRBJ2-5|NA
TGCGCCAGCAGTCCCGGGACTAGCAGGCAGACCCAGTACTTC
CASSPGTSRQTQYF